This paragraph covers one T cell receptor (beta chain) sequence. This specimen belongs to a study of blood T cell repertoires in COVID-19. V dropped 0 bases and J dropped 5 bases, with 13 bases sitting between them. The CDR3 consists of 15 residues. Germline loops: CDR1 MNHEY, CDR2 SMNVEV (reference sequence). Some clones are missing from TCRdb's copy, which holds only in-frame ones; the method was immunoSEQ multiplex PCR. The sample yields tens of thousands of clones, about 81% seen once. The V and J genes are TRBV27 and TRBJ2-5; possible D gene TRBD2, 6 bases. Sequenced material: peripheral blood. The receptor was derived from a human donor in a cohort sampled during active COVID-19. The CDR3 DNA follows: TGTGCCAGCAGTTTATCGTCCCTGGAGGGGGAGACCCAGTACTTC. Its protein product is CASSLSSLEGETQYF.